This TCR beta chain was identified in a study of T cells in pancreatic ductal adenocarcinoma. General study points: Tumor and blood clonality did not differ significantly, about 0.1 versus 0.07. The resected cohort was biased toward the minority with early-stage disease. Tumor samples had fewer productive templates and approximately 8-fold fewer unique clonotypes than blood.

The CDR3 contains 14 residues. Germline values: CDR1 SGHNT, CDR2 YENEEA. Trimming took 5 bases from V and 1 from J, leaving 10 bases between them. Only one count was recorded for this clone. The antigen is not known. The selected patients with pancreatic ductal adenocarcinoma had surgery but no neoadjuvant therapy. Some clones are missing from TCRdb's copy, which holds only in-frame ones; the method was immunoSEQ multiplex PCR. Found here are about 97,000 clones, roughly 96% of them singletons; the top ten hold roughly 3%. The sample taken for sequencing was PBMCs. The rearrangement links TRBV11-3 to TRBJ2-3; the D gene is possibly TRBD2 (6 bases). This sequence originates from a human donor with pancreatic ductal adenocarcinoma. This CDR3 is CASSHSGGTDTQYF. The CDR3 coding sequence is TGTGCCAGCAGCCATAGCGGAGGCACAGATACGCAGTATTTT.